This T cell receptor (beta chain) was identified during a study of type 1 regulatory T cells. Study background: T-allo10 is an in vitro-generated, Tr1-enriched CD4 T cell product specific for alloantigen.

Per germline, CDR1 MDHEN and CDR2 SYDVKM. V dropped 8 bases and J dropped 10 bases, with 18 bases sitting between them. The CDR3 has 12 residues. TCRdb re-analysed the reads in MiXCR, keeping a single row per CDR3 protein. Of thousands of distinct CDR3 sequences detected, under 35% appear once; the ten largest clones hold approximately 7.5%. The graft donor-derived T-allo10 cells reportedly recognize host alloantigens, are anergic, and suppress alloantigen-specifically. A remark on this clonotype: The antigen is unknown. Since a far larger clone is one base different, this is likely a read error.

The source material was cultured T cells, either the whole culture or a sorted T cell fraction (not recorded which). The subset was: Tr1-enriched cell product generated in vitro against host alloantigens. The sequence was collected from a human donor in good health. This sequence joins TRBV28 and TRBJ2-7; tentative D call: TRBD2 (6 bases). The CDR3 loop reads CASGGRREAQYF. As DNA, the CDR3 is TGTGCCAGCGGTGGTCGTAGGGAGGCCCAGTACTTC.